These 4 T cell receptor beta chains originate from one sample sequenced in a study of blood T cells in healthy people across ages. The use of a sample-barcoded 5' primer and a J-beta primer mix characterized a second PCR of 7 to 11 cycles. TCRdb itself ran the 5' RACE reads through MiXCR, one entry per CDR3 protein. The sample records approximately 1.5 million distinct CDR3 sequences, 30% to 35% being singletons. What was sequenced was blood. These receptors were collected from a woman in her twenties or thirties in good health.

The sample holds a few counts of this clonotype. CDR3 in DNA: TGTGCCAGCAGTGTTACCGGGACAGGGCATTCCTACGAGCAGTACTTC. It specifies CASSVTGTGHSYEQYF. This chain links TRBV27 with TRBJ2-7; TRBD1 matches at 9 bases. CDR3 length: 16 residues. V shed 5 bases and J 1 base; nucleotides not matched to a gene: 9. From germline, CDR1 is MNHEY and CDR2 SMNVEV (reference sequence).

CDR3 protein: CASSPHAGWDEQYF. The DNA of the CDR3 is TGTGCCAGCAGCCCTCACGCGGGGTGGGACGAGCAGTACTTC. V and J are TRBV9 and TRBJ2-7; a weak D match, TRBD2 (6 bases). Deletions cut 4 bases from V and 5 bases from J, with 16 bases between. CDR1 is SGDLS, CDR2 YYNGEE, per germline. This CDR3 is 14 amino acids long. Based on the CDR3 plus reference TRBV9 and TRBJ2-7, the full variable domain is DSGVTQTPKHLITATGQRVTLRCSPRSGDLSVYWYQQSLDQGLQFLIQYYNGEERAKGNILERFSAQQFPDLHSELNLSSLELGDSALYFCASSPHAGWDEQYFGPGTRLTVT.

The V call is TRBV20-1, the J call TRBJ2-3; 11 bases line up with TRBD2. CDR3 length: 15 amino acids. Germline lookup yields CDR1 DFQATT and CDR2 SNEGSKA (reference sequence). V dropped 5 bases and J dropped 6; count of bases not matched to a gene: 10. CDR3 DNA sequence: TGCAGTGCTGCCAGACTAGCGGGGCTCGAGGATACGCAGTATTTT. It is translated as CSAARLAGLEDTQYF.

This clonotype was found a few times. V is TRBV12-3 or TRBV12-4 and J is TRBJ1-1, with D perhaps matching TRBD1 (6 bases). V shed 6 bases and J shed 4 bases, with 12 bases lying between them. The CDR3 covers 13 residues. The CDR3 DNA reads TGTGCCAGCAGAGGGGGATCGGGCACTGAAGCTTTCTTT. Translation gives CASRGGSGTEAFF.